This is a list of T cell receptor beta chains from one sample in a study of follicular helper T cells after annual influenza vaccination. TCRdb's table, derived via immunoSEQ multiplex PCR, lists solely in-frame clones and lacks some. The sample contains approximately 8,700 clones, 65% to 85% of which appear only once. Here the sequenced sample was CXCR5+ CD38- circulating T follicular helper cells from blood, taken 7 days after influenza vaccination. The source of these receptors is an adult who received the influenza vaccine. The CDR3 runs from the conserved cysteine through the conserved F or W. The order of the fields is V gene, J gene, D gene, clone size, CDR3 DNA, CDR3 protein. A D gene is named only where the DNA matches it firmly. Not all rows give a size; the values are once, few, many and, for expanded clones, a class.

V: TRBV6-5; J: TRBJ2-2; D: NA; size: few; DNA: TGTGCCAGCAGTGCCCCGGGACAACTTACCGGGGAGCTGTTTTTT; CDR3: CASSAPGQLTGELFF
V: TRBV29-1; J: TRBJ2-1; D: NA; size: NA; DNA: TGCAGCGTCCGGACGGTCCCAAGCTCCTACAATGAGCAGTTCTTC; CDR3: CSVRTVPSSYNEQFF
V: TRBV28; J: TRBJ2-1; D: TRBD2; size: NA; DNA: TGTGCCAGCAGTGATCTAGCGGGACTCCACAATGAGCAGTTCTTC; CDR3: CASSDLAGLHNEQFF
V: TRBV9; J: TRBJ2-1; D: NA; size: NA; DNA: TGTGCCAGCAGCGTAGGAAAGGGCTATGAGCAGTTCTTC; CDR3: CASSVGKGYEQFF
V: TRBV28; J: TRBJ1-4; D: TRBD1; size: NA; DNA: TGTGCCAGCAGTTCCCCCCGGCAGGGGGCTAATGAAAAACTGTTTTTT; CDR3: CASSSPRQGANEKLFF
V: TRBV19; J: TRBJ2-6; D: NA; size: NA; DNA: TGTGCCAGTAGTTCCCTGAGTACTGGGGCCAACGTCCTGACTTTC; CDR3: CASSSLSTGANVLTF
V: TRBV29-1; J: TRBJ2-6; D: NA; size: NA; DNA: TGCAGCGTTGAAGTTTCAGGGTCTGGGGCCAACGTCCTGACTTTC; CDR3: CSVEVSGSGANVLTF
V: TRBV7-2; J: TRBJ2-4; D: TRBD2; size: NA; DNA: TGTGCCAGCACCGGGACTAGCGGGAGTGGGTCGGCCAAAAACATTCAGTACTTC; CDR3: CASTGTSGSGSAKNIQYF
V: TRBV6-1; J: TRBJ1-2; D: NA; size: few; DNA: TGTGCCAGCAGTGAAGCGATGAATACAGGAGAGTATGGCTACACCTTC; CDR3: CASSEAMNTGEYGYTF
V: TRBV5-5; J: TRBJ2-3; D: TRBD2; size: NA; DNA: TGTGCCAGCAGCTTGGCCCCGAGCGGGGGGGCAGATACGCAGTATTTT; CDR3: CASSLAPSGGADTQYF
V: TRBV19; J: TRBJ1-1; D: NA; size: NA; DNA: TGTGCCAGTAGTATCTTCAGGGACACTGAAGCTTTCTTT; CDR3: CASSIFRDTEAFF
V: TRBV18; J: TRBJ1-1; D: NA; size: NA; DNA: TGTGCCAGCTCGCCGACAGCGAACACTGAAGCTTTCTTT; CDR3: CASSPTANTEAFF
V: TRBV19; J: TRBJ2-3; D: NA; size: NA; DNA: TGTGCCAGCAGGGGCAGGGGCACAGATACGCAGTATTTT; CDR3: CASRGRGTDTQYF